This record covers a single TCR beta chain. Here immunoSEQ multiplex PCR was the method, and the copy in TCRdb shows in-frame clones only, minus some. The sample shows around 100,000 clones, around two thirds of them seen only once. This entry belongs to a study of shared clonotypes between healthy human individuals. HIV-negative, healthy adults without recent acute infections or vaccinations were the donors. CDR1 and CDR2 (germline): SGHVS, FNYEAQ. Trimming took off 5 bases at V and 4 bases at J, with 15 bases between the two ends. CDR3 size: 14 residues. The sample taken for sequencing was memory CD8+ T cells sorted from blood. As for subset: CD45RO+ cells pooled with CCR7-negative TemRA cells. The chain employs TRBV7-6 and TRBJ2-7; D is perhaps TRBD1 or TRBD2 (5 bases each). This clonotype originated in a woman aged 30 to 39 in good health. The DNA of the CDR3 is TGTGCCAGCAGCCCGTATGGGACGGGATACGAGCAGTACTTC. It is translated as CASSPYGTGYEQYF. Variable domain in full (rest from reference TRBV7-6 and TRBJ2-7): GAGVSQSPRYKVTKRGQDVALRCDPISGHVSLYWYRQALGQGPEFLTYFNYEAQQDKSGLPNDRFSAERPEGSISTLTIQRTEQRDSAMYRCASSPYGTGYEQYFGPGTRLTVT.